Listed here is a single T cell receptor beta chain. Its antigen is currently not known. No much larger clonotype is one base removed from it; base qualities were not supplied. Other DNA sequences in this specimen translate into the identical CDR3. The immunoSEQ Assay, a bias-controlled multiplex PCR, was used to amplify TCRbeta CDR3 regions from genomic DNA. In the authors' own workflow: Within the assay, amplification of reference gene primers was used to estimate how many nucleated cells each sample contained. Sequence reads were collapsed and filtered to measure the absolute abundance of every unique TCRbeta CDR3 rearrangement. Productive Simpson clonality was computed per sample as the square root of Simpson's diversity index over productive rearrangements. TCRdb obtained this table from immuneACCESS and retained in-frame rearrangements with V and J assigned. These tables miss some clones; where compared with another copy, unresolved V genes account for less than half of the shortfall, and the remainder is unexplained. That table furnishes V, J and clone size, whereas the DNA furnished D and trimming. The sample data list around 100,000 clones, and approximately 91% of these were observed just once. Of the sample, 2% to 2.5% falls within the top ten clones.

At the junction V is shortened by 6 bases and J by 8 bases, with 8 bases in between. The CDR3 holds 11 amino acids from the cysteine to the phenylalanine. The read is trimmed to its CDR3 DNA, 33 bases read in frame from base 1. The data derive from a study of blood T cell repertoires in COVID-19 (dated by TCRdb to 2020 to 2021). Turning to the overall study: Samples from collaborators originated in the United States, Italy and Spain and spanned both the acute and convalescent phases of COVID-19. The samples were drawn from two sources: the first 160 participants of the ongoing ImmuneRACE study, and 1,200 or so subjects contributed by 6 global collaborators. Nearly every sample came with metadata listing a de-identified subject ID, COVID-19 status, age in years and sex. Where available, HLA class I and class II types were taken from metadata supplied by the sample provider and were not determined by assay-based typing. The prospective study material was composed of cDNA or gDNA derived from T cells, B-cell-depleted T cells, or PBMCs. Subjects who had been exposed to COVID-19, were actively infected with it, or had recovered from it provided the deeply sampled blood TCRbeta repertoires that made up the dataset. The repertoires were made available in a free public database intended to serve as a resource for research on the immune response to SARS-CoV-2.

Whole blood was collected in K2EDTA tubes by collaborating institutions according to the institutions' own protocols. Collaborator samples were shipped for TCRbeta analysis as frozen whole blood, isolated PBMCs, or DNA extracted from either sample type. Paper-wide results and their limitations: How much clinical and demographic metadata was included differed by source and by participant, and the metadata was provided uncurated.

This chain is built from TRBV12-3 or TRBV12-4 and TRBJ2-1, with the D gene uncertain. The sequenced sample consisted of peripheral blood. This sequence was found in a man in his fifties or sixties with active COVID-19. The CDR3 is CASSPRDEQFF. The bases are TGTGCCAGCAGCCCCCGGGATGAGCAGTTCTTC.